Listed here are 16 T cell receptor beta chains from one sample, sequenced in a study of cytomegalovirus exposure and HLA in healthy donors. Data came from immunoSEQ multiplex PCR; TCRdb stores just in-frame clones and leaves some out. The sample includes 150,000 to 200,000 clones, 70% to 90% of them seen just once. Sequenced input: PBMCs. The receptors were gathered from a man aged 18-30 years in good health and CMV-seronegative.

The chain links TRBV5-4 to TRBJ1-5; possible D gene TRBD1, 5 bases. Trimming cost V 0 bases and J 2 bases, with 9 bases left between them. Germline CDR1 and CDR2: SGHNT and YYREEE (reference sequence). This CDR3 has 15 amino acids. The CDR3 DNA reads as TGTGCCAGCAGCTTGGGAGCAGGGCGCAATCAGCCCCAGCATTTT. Amino acid sequence: CASSLGAGRNQPQHF. Based on the CDR3 plus reference TRBV5-4 and TRBJ1-5, the full variable domain is ETGVTQSPTHLIKTRGQQVTLRCSSQSGHNTVSWYQQALGQGPQFIFQYYREEENGRGNFPPRFSGLQFPNYSSELNVNALELDDSALYLCASSLGAGRNQPQHFGDGTRLSIL.

The chain has TRBV6-1 and TRBJ1-1, with 8 bases matching TRBD1. With V trimmed by 3 bases and J by 8 bases, 8 bases remained unmatched. Germline-derived CDR1 and CDR2 are MNHNS and SASEGT. The CDR3 spans 14 residues. The CDR3: CASSDWDRQTEAFF. The CDR3 DNA sequence: TGTGCCAGCAGTGATTGGGACAGGCAGACGGAAGCTTTCTTT.

The gene calls are TRBV4-2 and TRBJ2-7, with TRBD2 identical over 9 bases. The CDR3 is made up of 16 amino acids. CDR1 is LGHNA and CDR2 is YNFKEQ in the germline V gene. J lost 0 bases, V lost 3 bases, and 6 bases had no gene match. Here the CDR3 DNA reads TGTGCCAGCAGCCAGGAGTCTAGCGGGGTCTCCTACGAGCAGTACTTC. As protein: CASSQESSGVSYEQYF.

Only one count was recorded for this clone. The V gene is TRBV7-2, the J gene TRBJ1-5; TRBD1 agrees at 9 bases. Trimming cost V 2 bases and J 2 bases; bases outside gene matches: 1. There are 15 residues in the CDR3. Per germline, CDR1 SGHTA and CDR2 FQGNSA. The CDR3 coding sequence is TGTGCCAGCAGCTTACGGACAGGGGGCAATCAGCCCCAGCATTTT. Translated: CASSLRTGGNQPQHF.

V is TRBV13 and J is TRBJ1-6; D remains unclear. There are 15 residues in the CDR3. Trimming cost V 5 bases and J 10 bases, with 18 bases left between them. The germline V gene has CDR1 PRHDT and CDR2 FYEKMQ (reference sequence). This CDR3 is CASSVRVNGVSPLHF. DNA for the CDR3: TGTGCCAGCAGCGTTCGGGTTAATGGCGTCTCACCCCTCCACTTT. Full variable domain (outside the CDR3, taken from reference TRBV13 and TRBJ1-6): AAGVIQSPRHLIKEKRETATLKCYPIPRHDTVYWYQQGPGQDPQFLISFYEKMQSDKGSIPDRFSAQQFSDYHSELNMSSLELGDSALYFCASSVRVNGVSPLHFGNGTRLTVT.

This clone was seen at least ten times. This chain joins TRBV28 and TRBJ1-3; perhaps TRBD1 as D (5 bases). The germline V and J ends were trimmed by 9 bases and 5 bases, with 14 bases remaining between them. This CDR3 has 13 amino acids. The germline CDR1 and CDR2 sequences are MDHEN and SYDVKM. CDR3 sequence reads: CASFRVGRNTIYF. The CDR3 nucleotides are TGTGCCAGTTTCAGGGTTGGGAGAAACACCATATATTTT.

The chain's CDR3 is CASSPDRVGGSGANVLTF. The DNA for the CDR3 is TGTGCCAGCTCGCCCGACAGGGTCGGGGGATCTGGGGCCAACGTCCTGACTTTC. The chain couples TRBV18 to TRBJ2-6, with D perhaps matching TRBD1 (7 bases). The germline gives CDR1 KGHSH, CDR2 LQKENI. This CDR3 has 18 residues. Trimming stripped 6 bases from V and 1 base from J, with 19 bases between. The full variable domain, in which reference TRBV18 and TRBJ2-6 provide the parts outside the CDR3, is NAGVMQNPRHLVRRRGQEARLRCSPMKGHSHVYWYRQLPEEGLKFMVYLQKENIIDESGMPKERFSAEFPKEGPSILRIQQVVRGDSAAYFCASSPDRVGGSGANVLTFGAGSRLTVL.

V gene TRBV2 combines with J gene TRBJ1-6; D ambiguous. Germline CDR1 reads SNHLY; CDR2 reads FYNNEI. V shed 6 bases and J shed 7 bases, with 13 bases lying between them. The CDR3 has 14 residues. CDR3 region: CASRIEGLNSPLHF. For the CDR3, the DNA is TGTGCCAGCAGAATTGAGGGCCTAAATTCACCCCTCCACTTT.

The chain uses TRBV4-2 and TRBJ1-2, with D maybe TRBD1 (5 bases). V was cut by 0 bases and J by 1 base, with 9 bases left in between. This CDR3 region has 15 residues. Germline V lookup: CDR1 LGHNA, CDR2 YNFKEQ. As DNA, the CDR3 is TGTGCCAGCAGCCAAGATCTAGGGGATAACTATGGCTACACCTTC. Residues: CASSQDLGDNYGYTF.

This chain joins TRBV2 and TRBJ2-4; 10 bases are shared with TRBD2. Germline-derived CDR1 and CDR2 are SNHLY and FYNNEI. The J segment lost 7 bases and the V segment lost 4 bases, leaving 7 bases of the junction unmatched. CDR3 size: 15 residues. CDR3 bases: TGTGCCAGCAGTGGACTAGCGGGCCCAGGGAACATTCAGTACTTC. This codes for CASSGLAGPGNIQYF.

The V call is TRBV11-2, the J call TRBJ1-1, with D perhaps TRBD1 (5 bases). Germline lookup yields CDR1 SGHAT and CDR2 FQNNGV. Trimming stripped 2 bases from V and 2 bases from J, with 12 bases between. The CDR3 runs 15 residues. CDR3 DNA sequence: TGTGCCAGCAGCTTAAAGGGGTTGATAAACACTGAAGCTTTCTTT. This sequence encodes CASSLKGLINTEAFF. Looking up the rest from reference TRBV11-2 and TRBJ1-1 gives the full variable domain: EAGVAQSPRYKIIEKRQSVAFWCNPISGHATLYWYQQILGQGPKLLIQFQNNGVVDDSQLPKDRFSAERLKGVDSTLKIQPAKLEDSAVYLCASSLKGLINTEAFFGQGTRLTVV.

The genes are TRBV5-6 and TRBJ1-3; the D is unclear. The CDR3 spans 15 residues. V was cut by 2 bases and J by 4 bases, with 13 bases left in between. Germline assignment: CDR1 SGHDT and CDR2 YYEEEE. CDR3 sequence reads: CASSLNPGQGNTIYF. The CDR3 coding sequence is TGTGCCAGCAGCTTAAACCCAGGCCAAGGAAACACCATATATTTT.

This clone appeared a few times. The chain uses TRBV6-4 and TRBJ2-7; 8 bases are shared with TRBD2. Losses at the gene ends were 9 bases for V and 12 bases for J; bases not matched to a gene: 13. The CDR3 consists of 12 residues. Germline V gene sequence: CDR1 MRHNA, CDR2 SNTAGT. The CDR3, as DNA: TGTGCCAGGGGCTCCGGGAGGGGTGAATTGTACTTC. Translating gives CARGSGRGELYF.

The chain joins TRBV9 to TRBJ2-7; possibly TRBD2 for D (6 bases). This CDR3 region has 13 residues. Germline values: CDR1 SGDLS, CDR2 YYNGEE. Between the trimmed V and J ends, which lost 5 bases and 3 bases, there was a span of 12 bases. The CDR3 coding sequence is TGTGCCAGCAGACCCAGTAGCGGCTACGAGCAGTACTTC. It encodes CASRPSSGYEQYF.

The chain carries TRBV19 and TRBJ1-1, with a weak D call TRBD1 (6 bases). Germline CDR1 is LNHDA and CDR2 is SQIVND (reference sequence). The CDR3 runs to 14 residues. V was shortened by 1 base and J by 3 bases, with 9 bases between the two germline ends. Here the CDR3 reads CASSIVYRDTEAFF. CDR3 nucleotide sequence: TGTGCCAGTAGTATAGTGTACAGGGACACTGAAGCTTTCTTT.

The CDR3 DNA reads TGTGCCTGGAGTGTATTCGGGACAGCGGGTGGAAACACCATATATTTT. It is translated as CAWSVFGTAGGNTIYF. The chain employs TRBV30 and TRBJ1-3; the match to TRBD1 covers 7 bases. The V gene end was trimmed by 0 bases and the J gene end by 3 bases; junction bases not matched to a gene: 8. Germline CDR1 and CDR2: GTSNPN and SVGIG (reference sequence). The CDR3 is 16 residues long.